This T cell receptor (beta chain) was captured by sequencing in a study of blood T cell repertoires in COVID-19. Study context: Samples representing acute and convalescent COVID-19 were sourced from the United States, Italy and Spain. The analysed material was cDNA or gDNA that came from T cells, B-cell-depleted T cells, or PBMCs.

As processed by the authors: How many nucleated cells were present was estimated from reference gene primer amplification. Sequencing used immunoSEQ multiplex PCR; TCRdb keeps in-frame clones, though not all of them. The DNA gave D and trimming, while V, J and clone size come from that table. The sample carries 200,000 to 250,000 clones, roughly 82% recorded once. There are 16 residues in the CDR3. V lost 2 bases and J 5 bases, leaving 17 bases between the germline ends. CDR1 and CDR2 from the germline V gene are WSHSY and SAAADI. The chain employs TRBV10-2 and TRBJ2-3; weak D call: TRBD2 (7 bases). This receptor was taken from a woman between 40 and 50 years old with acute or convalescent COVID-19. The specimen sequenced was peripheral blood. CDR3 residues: CASSEIRGATEDTQYF. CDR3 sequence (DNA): TGCGCCAGCAGTGAGATCCGGGGGGCTACAGAAGATACGCAGTATTTT.